A single sample gave rise to the 7 T cell receptor beta chains below, sequenced in a study of blood T cell repertoires in COVID-19. Assay: immunoSEQ multiplex PCR; the TCRdb copy retains only in-frame clones and omits some. In the table there are 200,000 or so clones, roughly 88% of which are singletons. The sequenced material came from PBMCs or T cells enriched from blood (not recorded which). Source of these receptors: a woman in her 30s who had been exposed to COVID-19.

The chain is built from TRBV5-5 and TRBJ2-6; TRBD1 might be the D (5 bases). The CDR3 sequence is 18 residues long. Germline V gene sequence: CDR1 SGHKS, CDR2 YYEKEE (reference sequence). The V end lost 4 bases, the J end lost 0 bases, and 17 bases lay between the germline ends. This CDR3 reads CASSPLSTGSSGANVLTF. As DNA, the CDR3 is TGTGCCAGCAGCCCCCTCTCAACAGGCTCCTCTGGGGCCAACGTCCTGACTTTC.

The chain carries TRBV18 and TRBJ2-3, with TRBD2 identical over 11 bases. Per the germline V gene, CDR1 is KGHSH and CDR2 is LQKENI. This CDR3 comprises 15 residues. J was trimmed by 0 bases and V by 4 bases; bases with no gene match: 0. The chain's CDR3 is CASSLAGGSTDTQYF. The CDR3 DNA reads as TGTGCCAGCTCACTAGCGGGAGGGAGCACAGATACGCAGTATTTT.

This sequence joins TRBV4-2 and TRBJ1-3; D perhaps matches TRBD1 (6 bases). The length of the CDR3 is 14 residues. Germline CDR1 LGHNA, CDR2 YNFKEQ. V was pared by 2 bases and J by 2 bases, with 7 bases between. The CDR3 DNA sequence: TGTGCCAGCAGCCAATGGACAGCTGGAAACACCATATATTTT. Its protein product is CASSQWTAGNTIYF.

The V and J genes are TRBV29-1 and TRBJ1-1, with TRBD1 as a possible D gene (5 bases). CDR1 and CDR2 from the germline V gene are SQVTM and ANQGSEA. CDR3 length: 14 residues. V lost 1 base to trimming and J lost 4 bases, with 13 bases between them. The CDR3 reads CSVEVGGLSTEAFF. The CDR3 nucleotides are TGCAGCGTTGAAGTCGGGGGTCTCAGCACTGAAGCTTTCTTT.

This clone was recorded a few times. Here the CDR3 reads CASSEVGRVFDEQYF. The CDR3 nucleotides read TGTGCCAGCAGTGAAGTCGGCAGGGTATTCGACGAGCAGTACTTC. The chain has TRBV6-1 and TRBJ2-7; D is possibly TRBD1 (5 bases). The CDR3 spans 15 residues. Per germline, CDR1 MNHNS and CDR2 SASEGT. Trimming shortened V by 1 base and J by 5 bases, and 15 bases separated the two germline ends.

The chain couples TRBV27 to TRBJ2-7, with D possibly being TRBD2 (6 bases). The germline CDR1 and CDR2 sequences are MNHEY and SMNVEV (reference sequence). CDR3 size: 14 residues. Trimming took 2 bases from V and 1 from J, leaving 9 bases between them. CDR3: CASSLAGPSYEQYF. The CDR3 DNA reads TGTGCCAGCAGTTTAGCGGGGCCATCCTACGAGCAGTACTTC.

V and J are TRBV10-2 and TRBJ2-7; 12 nucleotides match TRBD2. V lost 5 bases to trimming and J lost 7 bases; unmatched junction nucleotides: 9. Germline V gives CDR1 WSHSY, CDR2 SAAADI. The CDR3 extends over 15 amino acids. The CDR3 region has the DNA TGCGCCAGCAGTTCATCTAGCGGGAGGGCGTCAGAGCAGTACTTC. It translates to CASSSSSGRASEQYF.